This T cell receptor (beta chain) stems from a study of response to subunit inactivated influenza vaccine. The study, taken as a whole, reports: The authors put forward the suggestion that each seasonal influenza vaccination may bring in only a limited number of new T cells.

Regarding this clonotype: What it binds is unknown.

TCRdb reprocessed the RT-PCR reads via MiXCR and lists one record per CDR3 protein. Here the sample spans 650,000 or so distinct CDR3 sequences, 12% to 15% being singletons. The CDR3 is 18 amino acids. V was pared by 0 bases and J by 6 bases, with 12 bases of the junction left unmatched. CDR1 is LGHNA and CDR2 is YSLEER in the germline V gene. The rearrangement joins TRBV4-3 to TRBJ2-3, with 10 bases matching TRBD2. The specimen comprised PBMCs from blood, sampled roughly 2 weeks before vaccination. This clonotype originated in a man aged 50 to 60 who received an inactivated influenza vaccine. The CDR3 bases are TGCGCCAGCAGCCAAGAATACAAAGCGGGAGGGTGGGGGGATACGCAGTATTTT. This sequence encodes CASSQEYKAGGWGDTQYF.